These 17 T cell receptor beta chains were sequenced from one sample in a study of T-cell reconstitution after alpha-beta-depleted transplantation in children. Preparation of the TCRbeta library used unique molecular identifiers. TCRdb redid the calling of the PCR reads with MiXCR, one entry per CDR3 protein. The sample has roughly 500,000 distinct CDR3 sequences, about 10% seen once. The sample was PBMCs, taken before TCRalphabeta/CD19-depleted stem cell transplant. These receptors came from a child younger than 10 with inherited bone marrow failure, due to receive a stem cell transplant.

In this sample, this clonotype turned up many times. The V call is TRBV12-3 or TRBV12-4, the J call TRBJ2-1; no firm D call. This CDR3 is 13 amino acids long. Trimming took off 6 bases at V and 7 bases at J, with 13 bases between the two ends. Written as DNA, the CDR3 is TGTGCCAGCAGGCGCCTCCAATTAAATGAGCAGTTCTTC. It yields the protein CASRRLQLNEQFF.

Concerning this clonotype: A read error may be the cause here, since a much bigger clone is one base away. The gene calls are TRBV20-1 and TRBJ2-7, with 12 bases identical to TRBD1. The CDR3 consists of 15 residues. The V gene end was trimmed by 0 bases and the J gene end by 5 bases; junction bases not matched to a gene: 5. In germline, CDR1 is DFQATT, CDR2 SNEGSKA (reference sequence). As DNA, the CDR3 is TGCAGTGCTAGAGATTGGGGGACAGGGGGCGACGAGCAGTACTTC. Encoded protein: CSARDWGTGGDEQYF.

This clonotype was seen at least ten times. The chain combines TRBV9 with TRBJ2-1; D possibly corresponds to TRBD2 (6 bases). This CDR3 region has 16 residues. CDR1 is SGDLS and CDR2 is YYNGEE in the germline V gene. V was pared by 2 bases and J by 6 bases, with 18 bases between. The DNA of the CDR3 is TGTGCCAGCAGCGTGGCGGGGACGATAGGAGGCAATGAGCAGTTCTTC. Its translation is CASSVAGTIGGNEQFF.

This clonotype was seen repeatedly, ten times or more. The gene calls are TRBV3-1 and TRBJ2-2, with 7 nucleotides matching TRBD2. The CDR3 contains 19 residues. Germline V lookup: CDR1 LGHDT, CDR2 YNNKEL (reference sequence). Trimming removed 0 bases from V and 5 bases from J; junction bases left unmatched: 15. The CDR3 DNA reads TGTGCCAGCAGCCAAGAAGGTCCGGTACGGGAGGTGATTACCGGGGAGCTGTTTTTT. This encodes CASSQEGPVREVITGELFF. The full variable domain, in which reference TRBV3-1 and TRBJ2-2 provide the parts outside the CDR3, is DTAVSQTPKYLVTQMGNDKSIKCEQNLGHDTMYWYKQDSKKFLKIMFSYNNKELIINETVPNRFSPKSPDKAHLNLHINSLELGDSAVYFCASSQEGPVREVITGELFFGEGSRLTVL.

This clonotype was counted at least ten times. This sequence joins TRBV4-3 and TRBJ2-7, with TRBD1 matching over 7 bases. The CDR3 loop spans 14 amino acids. CDR1 and CDR2 (germline): LGHNA, YSLEER. Unmatched junction bases numbered 2, after V lost 1 base and J lost 2 bases. CDR3 residues: CASSQAQGAYEQYF. The CDR3 nucleotides are TGCGCCAGCAGCCAAGCCCAGGGGGCCTACGAGCAGTACTTC.

This clonotype has ten or more counts. At one boundary the junction diverges from the germline segment, which might be a read error. The chain links TRBV4-3 to TRBJ2-2; D uncertain. Germline CDR1 is LGHNA and CDR2 is YSLEER. The CDR3 is 14 residues long. CDR3 residues: CASSPGPNTGELFF. The CDR3 DNA sequence: TGCGCCAGTAGCCCCGGGCCGAACACCGGGGAGCTGTTTTTT.

This clonotype was counted at least ten times. The chain couples TRBV14 to TRBJ1-1, with 9 bases identical to TRBD1. This CDR3 has 14 amino acids. Trimming took 4 bases from V and 5 from J; bases not matched to a gene: 5. Looked up from germline, CDR1 is SGHDN and CDR2 is FVKESK. The CDR3 DNA is TGTGCCAGCAGCCTCCTGGGACAGGGAACTGAAGCTTTCTTT. Its translation is CASSLLGQGTEAFF.

The rearrangement joins TRBV5-8 to TRBJ2-7, with 13 bases aligning to TRBD2. The CDR3 length is 15 residues. The germline V gene encodes CDR1 SGHTS and CDR2 YDEGEE. The V segment lost 4 bases and the J segment 7 bases; nucleotides outside the gene matches: 8. For the CDR3, the DNA is TGTGCCAGCAGCCAAGGACTAGCGGGAGTTAGAGAGCAGTACTTC. Residues: CASSQGLAGVREQYF.

This clonotype was seen many times. The chain recombines TRBV4-3 with TRBJ2-1, with D hard to call. This CDR3 region has 15 residues. Per germline, CDR1 LGHNA and CDR2 YSLEER. V was pared by 0 bases and J by 4 bases, with 10 bases between. In DNA form, the CDR3 reads TGCGCCAGCAGCCAAGAGGCTACGGTTTACAATGAGCAGTTCTTC. Its protein is CASSQEATVYNEQFF.

The sample holds many counts of this clonotype. The V gene is TRBV20-1, the J gene TRBJ2-3; no clear D. V dropped 7 bases and J dropped 2 bases, with 19 bases sitting between them. The CDR3 is 15 residues long. From germline, CDR1 is DFQATT and CDR2 SNEGSKA (reference sequence). CDR3 coding DNA: TGCAGTGTCCCGGCGCGGCGGCGATCCACAGATACGCAGTATTTT. Residues: CSVPARRRSTDTQYF.

This clonotype was found a few times. V usage is TRBV6-1 and J usage is TRBJ2-4; D not resolved. CDR1 is MNHNS, CDR2 SASEGT, per germline. The V and J ends lost 6 bases and 2 bases respectively, with 11 bases between them. This CDR3 contains 14 residues. Here the CDR3 DNA reads TGTGCCAGCAGGGCAGATGTGACCAAAAACATTCAGTACTTC. It translates to CASRADVTKNIQYF.

This chain connects TRBV20-1 to TRBJ2-1, with TRBD2 identical over 13 bases. The CDR3 covers 18 residues. V was clipped by 0 bases and J by 5 bases; unmatched bases: 10. Germline V lookup: CDR1 DFQATT, CDR2 SNEGSKA (reference sequence). CDR3 DNA sequence: TGCAGTGCTAGAGATCCCTTCCGGACTAGCGGGAGTCACAATGAGCAGTTCTTC. Translated, it gives CSARDPFRTSGSHNEQFF.

The J gene is TRBJ1-1, the V gene TRBV6-5; D possibly corresponds to TRBD1 (5 bases). The CDR3 covers 16 residues. Trimming took off 4 bases at V and 1 base at J, with 16 bases between the two ends. Germline-derived CDR1 and CDR2 are MNHEY and SVGAGI. The DNA of the CDR3 is TGTGCCAGCAGTTCCGGGGCGGGGGGGACGAACACTGAAGCTTTCTTT. This gives the protein CASSSGAGGTNTEAFF.

This clonotype was detected ten times or more. The chain employs TRBV9 and TRBJ1-2; D is possibly TRBD1 (5 bases). V was clipped by 4 bases and J by 4 bases, with 14 bases between them. Germline CDR1 reads SGDLS; CDR2 reads YYNGEE. CDR3 length equals 14 residues. Here the CDR3 reads CASSSGPETYGYTF. The CDR3 DNA sequence: TGTGCCAGCAGCTCGGGACCGGAGACCTATGGCTACACCTTC.

This clonotype was recorded a few times. The V gene is TRBV29-1, the J gene TRBJ2-7; D unresolved. The CDR3 has 14 amino acids. V shed 0 bases and J shed 0 bases, with 9 bases lying between them. Germline assignment: CDR1 SQVTM and CDR2 ANQGSEA. CDR3 amino acids: CSVEDKTGSYEQYF. The CDR3, as DNA: TGCAGCGTTGAAGATAAGACGGGCTCCTACGAGCAGTACTTC.

This clonotype was seen at least ten times. The chain combines TRBV12-3 or TRBV12-4 with TRBJ2-3; the D gene is possibly TRBD2 (6 bases). The CDR3 runs to 17 residues. V shed 0 bases and J shed 5 bases, with 18 bases lying between them. Here the CDR3 reads CASSLAQWTRRGDTQYF. The CDR3 DNA reads as TGTGCCAGCAGTTTAGCCCAATGGACGAGGCGGGGAGATACGCAGTATTTT.

The rearrangement links TRBV3-1 to TRBJ2-1, with D perhaps TRBD2 (6 bases). The CDR3 contains 17 residues. V dropped 4 bases and J dropped 4 bases, with 20 bases sitting between them. Germline loops: CDR1 LGHDT, CDR2 YNNKEL (reference sequence). The CDR3 sequence: CASSPYTQRAKYNEQFF. Here the CDR3 DNA reads TGTGCCAGCAGCCCGTATACCCAGCGGGCAAAATACAATGAGCAGTTCTTC.